One and the same sample provided the 14 T cell receptor beta chains below, sequenced in a study of OX40 agonist ivuxolimab in advanced cancers. Clones were sequenced by immunoSEQ multiplex PCR, and TCRdb holds only the in-frame ones, with some missing. This table has approximately 47,000 clones, approximately 91% appearing once. Sequencing used CD4+ or CD8+ T cells sorted from blood, obtained in a trial of the OX40 agonist ivuxolimab. These receptors came from an adult with an advanced solid tumor such as melanoma, head and neck, liver or kidney cancer.

This chain connects TRBV7-9 to TRBJ2-5; TRBD1 might be the D (7 bases). Germline CDR1 SEHNR, CDR2 FQNEAQ (reference sequence). Trimming took 5 bases from V and 5 from J, leaving 21 bases between them. This CDR3 is 16 amino acids long. The CDR3 is CASSQRQGPAGETQYF. For the CDR3, the DNA is TGTGCCAGCAGCCAACGACAGGGCCCTGCGGGGGAGACCCAGTACTTC.

This chain links TRBV2 with TRBJ2-7; 9 bases fit TRBD2. V was pared by 5 bases and J by 2 bases, with 10 bases of the junction left unmatched. This CDR3 contains 16 residues. The germline gives CDR1 SNHLY, CDR2 FYNNEI. CDR3 sequence: CASSSSGRVSPYEQYF. DNA of the CDR3: TGTGCCAGCAGTAGTAGCGGGAGAGTGTCACCCTACGAGCAGTACTTC.

The V and J genes are TRBV4-2 and TRBJ2-1; TRBD2 is a possible D gene (6 bases). This CDR3 has 16 residues. The germline V gene has CDR1 LGHNA and CDR2 YNFKEQ. Trimming took 5 bases from V and 7 from J, leaving 21 bases between them. The DNA for the CDR3 is TGTGCCAGCAGCAACCCACTTATAGCGGCCGGTAATGAGCAGTTCTTC. It encodes CASSNPLIAAGNEQFF.

This clone appeared a few times. V usage is TRBV7-9 and J usage is TRBJ2-1; 9 nucleotides agree with TRBD2. The CDR3 extends over 19 amino acids. Unmatched junction bases numbered 19, after V lost 3 bases and J lost 7 bases. Germline CDR1 SEHNR, CDR2 FQNEAQ (reference sequence). CDR3: CASSFSSSILAGRYNEQFF. Here the CDR3 DNA reads TGTGCCAGCAGCTTCTCCTCCTCTATCCTAGCGGGGAGATATAATGAGCAGTTCTTC.

The sample holds one count of this clone. The rearrangement links TRBV11-3 to TRBJ2-3; D not certain. The CDR3 length is 12 residues. Germline assignment: CDR1 SGHNT and CDR2 YENEEA. Trimming took off 4 bases at V and 3 bases at J, with 5 bases between the two ends. CDR3 in DNA: TGTGCCAGCAGCTGGACGACAGATACGCAGTATTTT. This codes for CASSWTTDTQYF.

This chain uses TRBV7-9 with TRBJ2-5, with D perhaps TRBD2 (5 bases). There are 14 residues in the CDR3. The V gene lost 7 bases and the J gene lost 2 bases, with 14 bases spanning the gap. Germline V CDR1 and CDR2: SEHNR, FQNEAQ (reference sequence). The CDR3 reads CASTRSLAQETQYF. As DNA, the CDR3 is TGTGCCAGCACGCGGAGCCTAGCACAAGAGACCCAGTACTTC. Using reference TRBV7-9 and TRBJ2-5 for the parts outside the CDR3, the full variable domain is DTGVSQNPRHKITKRGQNVTFRCDPISEHNRLYWYRQTLGQGPEFLTYFQNEAQLEKSRLLSDRFSAERPKGSFSTLEIQRTEQGDSAMYLCASTRSLAQETQYFGPGTRLLVL.

The V gene is TRBV6-5, the J gene TRBJ2-7; 7 bases map to TRBD1. The V segment lost 10 bases and the J segment 1 base; nucleotides outside the gene matches: 10. There are 14 residues in the CDR3. Looked up from germline, CDR1 is MNHEY and CDR2 is SVGAGI. CDR3 region: CATSRQGGSYEQYF. CDR3 coding DNA: TGTGCCACTTCCCGACAGGGTGGGTCCTACGAGCAGTACTTC.

The chain joins TRBV6-6 to TRBJ1-1; D not certain. The ends were cut back, 2 bases at V and 0 bases at J, with 7 bases in the middle. This CDR3 contains 14 residues. Germline V CDR1 and CDR2: MNHNY, SVGAGI (reference sequence). The CDR3 nucleotides are TGTGCCAGCAGTTACGCGGACTTGAACACTGAAGCTTTCTTT. Translated, it gives CASSYADLNTEAFF.

This clone was observed a few times. CDR3: CASSSYSGVEQFF. DNA of the CDR3: TGTGCCAGCAGCTCCTACTCTGGAGTTGAGCAGTTCTTC. V is TRBV6-5 and J is TRBJ2-1; D is uncertain. This CDR3 region has 13 residues. From germline, CDR1 is MNHEY and CDR2 SVGAGI. V was pared by 6 bases and J by 9 bases, with 15 bases between.

This rearrangement joins TRBV13 to TRBJ2-7; a possible D gene is TRBD2 (5 bases). Germline loops: CDR1 PRHDT, CDR2 FYEKMQ (reference sequence). The length of the CDR3 is 14 residues. V lost 5 bases to trimming and J lost 3 bases, with 14 bases between them. CDR3 DNA sequence: TGTGCCAGCAGCCTATTTCAGCGGATCTACGAGCAGTACTTC. Protein: CASSLFQRIYEQYF.

This chain uses TRBV10-2 with TRBJ1-4; 9 bases agree with TRBD1. The V gene end was trimmed by 7 bases and the J gene end by 6 bases; junction bases not matched to a gene: 3. In germline, CDR1 is WSHSY, CDR2 SAAADI. The CDR3 has 13 amino acids. This chain's CDR3 is CASKRDRDEKLFF. The CDR3 coding sequence is TGCGCCAGCAAGCGGGACAGGGATGAAAAACTGTTTTTT.

J is TRBJ2-3 and V is TRBV4-1; 9 bases are a match to TRBD2. The CDR3 has 17 amino acids. Trimming took 0 bases from V and 1 from J; bases not matched to a gene: 5. Germline V lookup: CDR1 MGHRA, CDR2 YSYEKL. CDR3 sequence (DNA): TGCGCCAGCAGCCAAGATGGGAGACTAGCGGGCACAGATACGCAGTATTTT. Translation gives CASSQDGRLAGTDTQYF.

This clone showed up just a few times. V gene TRBV30 combines with J gene TRBJ2-1; 10 bases are a match to TRBD2. Per the germline V gene, CDR1 is GTSNPN and CDR2 is SVGIG (reference sequence). The CDR3 spans 19 residues. Germline trimming cut 2 bases from V and 0 bases from J; bases unmatched to any gene: 13. The CDR3 nucleotides read TGTGCCTGGAGTTCAACCGGGACTAGCGCCCCGAGCTCCTACAATGAGCAGTTCTTC. Its translation is CAWSSTGTSAPSSYNEQFF.

This chain links TRBV6-6 with TRBJ1-2; maybe TRBD1 (6 bases). Per the germline V gene, CDR1 is MNHNY and CDR2 is SVGAGI (reference sequence). There are 15 residues in the CDR3. V was pared by 0 bases and J by 4 bases, with 12 bases between. CDR3 protein: CASSYSTGFGYGYTF. For the CDR3, the DNA is TGTGCCAGCAGTTACTCCACAGGGTTTGGCTATGGCTACACCTTC.